This TCR beta chain was documented in a study of T cell clones after liver transplantation. In the study overall: Liver transplant recipients had immunosuppression withdrawal attempted within 2 years. Post-transplant blood was tracked for graft-donor-reactive T cell clones identified in a pre-transplant mixed lymphocyte reaction. Third-party-reactive TCRbeta sequences from pre-transplant mixed lymphocyte reactions served as antigen-independent comparators.

Germline V gene sequence: CDR1 MNHNY, CDR2 SVGAGI (reference sequence). There are 12 residues in the CDR3. V lost 4 bases, J lost 4 bases, and 5 bases lay in between. Thawed unstimulated PBMCs were FACS-sorted by CD3, CD4 and CD8 into two populations. TCRdb's table, derived via immunoSEQ multiplex PCR, lists solely in-frame clones and lacks some. The top ten hold about 24% of the sample, which has about 33,000 clones, around 94% seen once. The sequencing used CD8+ T cells from blood, collected 12 months after liver transplant. The chain links TRBV6-6 to TRBJ2-1; no firm D call. The receptor was isolated from a human patient who received a liver transplant. Some T cells could come from the graft donor. The CDR3 DNA follows: TGTGCCAGCAGTTTAACGTACAATGAGCAGTTCTTC. Translated, it gives CASSLTYNEQFF.